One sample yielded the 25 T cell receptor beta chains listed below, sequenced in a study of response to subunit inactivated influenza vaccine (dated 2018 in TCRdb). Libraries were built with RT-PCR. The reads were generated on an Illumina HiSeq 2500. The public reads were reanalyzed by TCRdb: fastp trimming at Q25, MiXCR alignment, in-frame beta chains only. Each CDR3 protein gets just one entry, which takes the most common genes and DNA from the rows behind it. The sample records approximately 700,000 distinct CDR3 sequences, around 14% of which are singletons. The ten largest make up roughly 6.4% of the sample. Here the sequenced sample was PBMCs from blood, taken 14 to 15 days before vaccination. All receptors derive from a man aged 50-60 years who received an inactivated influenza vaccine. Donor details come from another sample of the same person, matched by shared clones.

CDR3 sequence reads: CAIQDRVAYEQYF. The CDR3 DNA reads as TGTGCCATCCAGGACAGGGTGGCCTACGAGCAGTACTTC. The V call is TRBV6-1, the J call TRBJ2-7; TRBD1 aligns across 8 bases. The CDR3 is made up of 13 amino acids. Losses at the gene ends were 10 bases for V and 2 bases for J; bases not matched to a gene: 7. In germline, CDR1 is MNHNS, CDR2 SASEGT.

Here the CDR3 reads CASRVGRKAGGETQYF. CDR3 sequence (DNA): TGCGCCAGCAGGGTTGGGCGCAAAGCGGGAGGCGAGACCCAGTACTTC. V and J are TRBV5-1 and TRBJ2-5, with 9 bases identical to TRBD2. Per germline, CDR1 SGHRS and CDR2 YFSETQ. With V trimmed by 5 bases and J by 5 bases, 13 bases remained unmatched. The CDR3 consists of 16 residues. Complete variable domain (other parts from reference TRBV5-1 and TRBJ2-5): KAGVTQTPRYLIKTRGQQVTLSCSPISGHRSVSWYQQTPGQGLQFLFEYFSETQRNKGNFPGRFSGRQFSNSRSEMNVSTLELGDSALYLCASRVGRKAGGETQYFGPGTRLLVL.

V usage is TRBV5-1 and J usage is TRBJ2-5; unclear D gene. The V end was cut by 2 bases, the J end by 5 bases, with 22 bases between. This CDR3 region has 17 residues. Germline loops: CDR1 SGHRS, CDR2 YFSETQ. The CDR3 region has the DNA TGCGCCAGCAGCTTTAACGTACGGAAACCGGGCCCCGAGACCCAGTACTTC. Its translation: CASSFNVRKPGPETQYF. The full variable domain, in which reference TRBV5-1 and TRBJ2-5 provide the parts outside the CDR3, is KAGVTQTPRYLIKTRGQQVTLSCSPISGHRSVSWYQQTPGQGLQFLFEYFSETQRNKGNFPGRFSGRQFSNSRSEMNVSTLELGDSALYLCASSFNVRKPGPETQYFGPGTRLLVL.

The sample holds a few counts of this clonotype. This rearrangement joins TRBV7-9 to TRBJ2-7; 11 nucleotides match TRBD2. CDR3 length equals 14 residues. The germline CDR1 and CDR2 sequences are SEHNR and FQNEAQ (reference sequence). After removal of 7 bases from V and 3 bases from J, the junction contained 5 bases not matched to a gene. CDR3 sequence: CASTGLAANYEQYF. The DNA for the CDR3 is TGTGCCAGCACGGGACTAGCGGCAAACTACGAGCAGTACTTC. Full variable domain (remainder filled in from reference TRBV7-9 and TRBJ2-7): DTGVSQNPRHKITKRGQNVTFRCDPISEHNRLYWYRQTLGQGPEFLTYFQNEAQLEKSRLLSDRFSAERPKGSFSTLEIQRTEQGDSAMYLCASTGLAANYEQYFGPGTRLTVT.

The CDR3 spells CSVDHRQNNEQFF. CDR3 nucleotide sequence: TGCAGCGTTGATCATCGACAGAATAATGAGCAGTTCTTC. The chain combines TRBV29-1 with TRBJ2-1, with a tentative D call TRBD1 (5 bases). Germline V CDR1 and CDR2: SQVTM, ANQGSEA. The CDR3 is 13 residues long. Trimming removed 3 bases at V and 7 bases at J, with 13 bases between.

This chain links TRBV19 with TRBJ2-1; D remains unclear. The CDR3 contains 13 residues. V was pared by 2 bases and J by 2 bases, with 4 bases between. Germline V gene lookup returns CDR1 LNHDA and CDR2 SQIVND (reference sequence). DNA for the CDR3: TGTGCCAGTAGTATAACGGCCTACAATGAGCAGTTCTTC. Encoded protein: CASSITAYNEQFF.

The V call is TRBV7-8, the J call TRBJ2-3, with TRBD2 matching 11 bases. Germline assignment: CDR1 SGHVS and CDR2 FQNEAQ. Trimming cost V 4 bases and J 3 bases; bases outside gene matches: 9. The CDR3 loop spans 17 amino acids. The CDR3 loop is CASSSKTGTSGTDTQYF. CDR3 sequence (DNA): TGTGCCAGCAGCTCCAAAACCGGGACTAGCGGTACAGATACGCAGTATTTT.

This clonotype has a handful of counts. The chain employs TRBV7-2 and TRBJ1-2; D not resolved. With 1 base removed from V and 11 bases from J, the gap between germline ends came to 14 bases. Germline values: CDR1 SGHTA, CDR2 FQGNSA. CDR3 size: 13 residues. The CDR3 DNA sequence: TGTGCCAGCAGCTTAGGCGAAATCTCCGGGTACACCTTC. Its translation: CASSLGEISGYTF.

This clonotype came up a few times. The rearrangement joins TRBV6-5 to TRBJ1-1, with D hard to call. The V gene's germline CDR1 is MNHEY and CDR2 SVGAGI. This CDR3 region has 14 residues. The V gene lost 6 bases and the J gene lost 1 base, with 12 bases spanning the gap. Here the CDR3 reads CASRYTRSNTEAFF. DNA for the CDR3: TGTGCCAGCAGGTACACCAGGTCGAACACTGAAGCTTTCTTT.

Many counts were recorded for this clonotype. The CDR3 coding sequence is TGTGCCAGCGGCCTTCGAGGGGGCCCTGGCTACACCTTC. Encoded protein: CASGLRGGPGYTF. The chain combines TRBV12-3 or TRBV12-4 with TRBJ1-2, with 7 nucleotides matching TRBD1. CDR3 length: 13 residues. V shed 8 bases, J shed 7 bases, and the junction held 10 bases outside the gene matches.

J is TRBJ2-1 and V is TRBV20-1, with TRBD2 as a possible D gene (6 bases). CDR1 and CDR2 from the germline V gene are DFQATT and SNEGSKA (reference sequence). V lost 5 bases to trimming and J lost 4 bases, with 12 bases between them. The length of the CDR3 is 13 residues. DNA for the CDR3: TGCAGTGCTGTCGGAGGGAGGTACAATGAGCAGTTCTTC. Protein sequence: CSAVGGRYNEQFF.

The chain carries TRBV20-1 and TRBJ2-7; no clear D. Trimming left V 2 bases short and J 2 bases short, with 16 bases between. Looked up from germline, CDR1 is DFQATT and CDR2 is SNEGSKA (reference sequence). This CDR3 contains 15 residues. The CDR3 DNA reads TGCAGTGCTAGAAGTCAGCTACAGTTTCCCTACGAGCAGTACTTC. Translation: CSARSQLQFPYEQYF.

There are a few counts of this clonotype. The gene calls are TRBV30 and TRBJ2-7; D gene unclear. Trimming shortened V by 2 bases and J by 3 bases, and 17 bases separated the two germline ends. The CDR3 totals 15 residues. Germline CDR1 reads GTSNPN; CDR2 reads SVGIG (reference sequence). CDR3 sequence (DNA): TGTGCCTGGAGTACGCCCCGACACGGTGGCTACGAGCAGTACTTC. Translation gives CAWSTPRHGGYEQYF.

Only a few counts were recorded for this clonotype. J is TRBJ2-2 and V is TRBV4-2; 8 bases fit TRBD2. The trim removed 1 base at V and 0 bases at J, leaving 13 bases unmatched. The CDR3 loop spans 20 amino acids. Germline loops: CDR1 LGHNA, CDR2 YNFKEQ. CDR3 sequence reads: CASSQARLAGLTANTGELFF. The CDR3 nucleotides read TGTGCCAGCAGCCAAGCGCGGCTAGCGGGCCTCACCGCGAACACCGGGGAGCTGTTTTTT.

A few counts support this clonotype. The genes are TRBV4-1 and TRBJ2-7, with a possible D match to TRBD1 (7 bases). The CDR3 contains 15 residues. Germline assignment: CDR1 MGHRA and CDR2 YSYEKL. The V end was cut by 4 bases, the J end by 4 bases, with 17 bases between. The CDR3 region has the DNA TGCGCCAGCAGCCGCGGGACAGCCCGGGGGTACGAGCAGTACTTC. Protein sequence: CASSRGTARGYEQYF.

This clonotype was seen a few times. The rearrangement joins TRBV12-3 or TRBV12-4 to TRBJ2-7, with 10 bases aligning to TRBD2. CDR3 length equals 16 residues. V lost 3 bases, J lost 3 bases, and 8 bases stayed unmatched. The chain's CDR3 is CASSLILAGAFYEQYF. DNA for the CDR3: TGTGCCAGCAGTTTGATCCTAGCGGGAGCTTTCTACGAGCAGTACTTC.

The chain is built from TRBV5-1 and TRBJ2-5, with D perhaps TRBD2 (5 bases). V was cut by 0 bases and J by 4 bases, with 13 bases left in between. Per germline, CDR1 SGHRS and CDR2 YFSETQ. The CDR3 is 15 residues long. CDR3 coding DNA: TGCGCCAGCAGCTTGGCGGGATGGCCCCCAGAGACCCAGTACTTC. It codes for CASSLAGWPPETQYF. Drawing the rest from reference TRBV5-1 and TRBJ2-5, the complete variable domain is KAGVTQTPRYLIKTRGQQVTLSCSPISGHRSVSWYQQTPGQGLQFLFEYFSETQRNKGNFPGRFSGRQFSNSRSEMNVSTLELGDSALYLCASSLAGWPPETQYFGPGTRLLVL.

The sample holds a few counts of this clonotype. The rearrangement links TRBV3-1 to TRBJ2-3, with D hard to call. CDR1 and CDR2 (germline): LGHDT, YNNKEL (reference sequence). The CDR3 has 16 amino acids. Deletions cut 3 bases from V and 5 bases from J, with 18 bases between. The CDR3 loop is CASSHLFRDRIDTQYF. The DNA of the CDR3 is TGTGCCAGCAGCCATCTCTTTAGGGATCGCATAGATACGCAGTATTTT.

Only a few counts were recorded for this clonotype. Written as DNA, the CDR3 is TGCAGTGCTAGAGAGGGGGCCGGCTATAATTCACCCCTCCACTTT. As protein: CSAREGAGYNSPLHF. The genes are TRBV20-1 and TRBJ1-6, with a tentative D call TRBD1 (6 bases). CDR1 and CDR2 (germline): DFQATT, SNEGSKA (reference sequence). With 0 bases removed from V and 3 bases from J, the gap between germline ends came to 9 bases. There are 15 residues in the CDR3.

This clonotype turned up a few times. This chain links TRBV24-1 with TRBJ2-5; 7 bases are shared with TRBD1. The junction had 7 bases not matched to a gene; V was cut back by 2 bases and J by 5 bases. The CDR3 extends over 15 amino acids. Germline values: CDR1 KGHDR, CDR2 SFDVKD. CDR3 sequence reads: CATSDSRGSGETQYF. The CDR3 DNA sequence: TGTGCCACCAGTGATTCCAGGGGGTCCGGTGAGACCCAGTACTTC.

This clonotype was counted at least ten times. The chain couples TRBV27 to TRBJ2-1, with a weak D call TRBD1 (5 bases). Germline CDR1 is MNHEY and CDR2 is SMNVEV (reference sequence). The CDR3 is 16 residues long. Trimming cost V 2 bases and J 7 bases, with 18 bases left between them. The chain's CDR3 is CASSLTAVGLANEQFF. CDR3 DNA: TGTGCCAGCAGTTTAACGGCCGTGGGGCTCGCGAATGAGCAGTTCTTC.

CDR3 DNA: TGTGCCAGCAGTTACACCTTTGAGCAGGAGCAGTTCTTC. Protein: CASSYTFEQEQFF. The V call is TRBV6-6, the J call TRBJ2-1; D unclear. In germline, CDR1 is MNHNY, CDR2 SVGAGI (reference sequence). The CDR3 consists of 13 residues. The V gene lost 2 bases and the J gene lost 10 bases, with 12 bases spanning the gap.

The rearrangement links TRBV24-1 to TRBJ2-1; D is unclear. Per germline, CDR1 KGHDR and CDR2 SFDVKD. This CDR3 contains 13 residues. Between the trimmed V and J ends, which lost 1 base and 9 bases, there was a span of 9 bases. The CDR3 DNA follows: TGTGCCACCAGTGATTTTATCGAAGCTGAGCAGTTCTTC. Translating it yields CATSDFIEAEQFF.

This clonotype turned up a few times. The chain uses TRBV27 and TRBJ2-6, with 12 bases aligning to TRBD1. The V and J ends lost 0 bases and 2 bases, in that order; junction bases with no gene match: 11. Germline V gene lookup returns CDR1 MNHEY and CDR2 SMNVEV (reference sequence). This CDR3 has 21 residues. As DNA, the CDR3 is TGTGCCAGCAGTTTATCGCCTGGGACAGGGGGCGGTGGAGCTGGGGCCAACGTCCTGACTTTC. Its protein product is CASSLSPGTGGGGAGANVLTF.

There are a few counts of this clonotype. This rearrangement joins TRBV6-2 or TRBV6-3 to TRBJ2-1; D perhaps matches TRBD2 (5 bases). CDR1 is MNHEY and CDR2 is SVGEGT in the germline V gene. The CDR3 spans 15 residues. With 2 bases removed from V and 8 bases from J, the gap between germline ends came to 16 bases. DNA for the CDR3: TGTGCCAGCAGTTACACCCTCCGCGGGCTTGATGAGCAGTTCTTC. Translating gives CASSYTLRGLDEQFF.